A selection of T cell receptor beta chains follows, all from one sample in a study of control samples from healthy donors and cancer patients. Assay: immunoSEQ multiplex PCR; the TCRdb copy retains only in-frame clones and omits some. This sample has 75,000 to 95,000 clones; more than 80% occur once, and the top ten carry approximately 1.5%. The sequenced material came from blood. These receptors were taken from a woman younger than 45 in good health. The CDR3 runs from the conserved cysteine through the conserved F or W.

TRBV2,TRBJ2-1,CASSPPEATPRDEQFF
TRBV3-1/TRBV3-2,TRBJ1-3,CASSQPNRQGLFSGNTIYF
TRBV6-4,TRBJ2-2,CASSDSADNTGELFF
TRBV11-2,TRBJ2-4,CASSSGIRDIQYF
TRBV2,TRBJ1-2,CASLPDREYGYTF
TRBV24-1,TRBJ1-5,CATSDSGASNQPQHF
TRBV11-2,TRBJ1-2,CASSRQGYGYTF
TRBV24-1,TRBJ2-3,CATSDLKGDTQYF
TRBV16,TRBJ1-2,CASSYRDNRNYGYTF
TRBV28,TRBJ1-4,CASCPGQGREKLFF
TRBV25-1,TRBJ1-4,CASSEPTDLEKLFF
TRBV4-1,TRBJ2-1,CASSHPLQGRWNEQFF
TRBV7-2,TRBJ1-5,CASSLMHQKNQPQHF
TRBV11-2,TRBJ2-1,CASSLSGYSYNEQFF
TRBV4-1,TRBJ2-7,CASSQVDMGLPRGEQYF
TRBV28,TRBJ1-1,CASSFPGALEAFF
TRBV9,TRBJ2-3,CASSSYFVSDTQYF
TRBV19,TRBJ1-5,CASQRTGVRYSNQPQHF
TRBV3-1/TRBV3-2,TRBJ1-1,CASSQVIGTEAFF
TRBV6-6,TRBJ1-2,CASSYSDRAYGYTF
TRBV4-1,TRBJ1-1,CASSQDGTGAANTEAFF
TRBV7-8,TRBJ2-5,CASSQGGGVQETQYF
TRBV6-2/TRBV6-3,TRBJ2-1,CASSYERSSYNEQFF
TRBV7-9,TRBJ1-2,CASSQTGIYGYTF
TRBV2,TRBJ2-7,CASSGRTDYEQYF
TRBV7-6,TRBJ1-3,CASSLGQGYGNTIYF
TRBV2,TRBJ1-4,CASRQDPNEKLFF
TRBV28,TRBJ2-5,CASWGVRETQYF
TRBV13,TRBJ2-3,CASSLVPNTGFTDTQYF
TRBV19,TRBJ1-2,CASSARAANLPYGYTF
TRBV20-1,TRBJ2-5,CSASIARGGPRETQYF
TRBV7-6,TRBJ1-3,CASSLFQGSGNTIYF
TRBV5-1,TRBJ2-1,CASSFPDQPQMDEQFF
TRBV30,TRBJ2-1,CAWSDESRGGRSEQFF
TRBV6-5,TRBJ1-1,CASRSGQGRYTEAFF
TRBV29-1,TRBJ2-2,CSVEDQKGYTGELFF
TRBV6-1,TRBJ1-5,CASSEVMGKDQPQHF
TRBV10-2,TRBJ2-1,CASSEAHPGSSYNEQFF
TRBV10-3,TRBJ1-3,CAISLLGQGAGNTIYF
TRBV6-5,TRBJ2-3,CASRTLAGDPDTQYF
TRBV7-3,TRBJ1-1,CASRTGDANTEAFF
TRBV3-1/TRBV3-2,TRBJ1-1,CASSRALRGSTEAFF
TRBV5-1,TRBJ1-1,CASSLGDRNTEAFF
TRBV3-1/TRBV3-2,TRBJ2-7,CASSQGDSSYEQYF
TRBV7-8,TRBJ1-1,CASSLLAGQVGTEAFF